This T cell receptor (beta chain) was captured in a study of human T cells and chemical hapten exposure. Looking at the study overall: The variation in per-sample TCR yields arose mainly from small differences in pooled library volumes. General study points: Controls formed significantly fewer large CDR3 similarity clusters than expanded TCRs did.

Regarding time point: patch test 2, 6 weeks after DPC sensitization. Specified treatment: therapeutic diphenylcyclopropenone sensitization with weekly scalp DPC. Patch tests were applied only after blood draws. In the original workflow: The number of TCRs in each sample had a median of approximately 96,000 and spanned about 23,224 to 700,000. TCRdb re-derived calls from the RACE reads in MiXCR, one entry per CDR3 protein. These V and J calls rely on TCRdb rather than the paper's analysis. The table includes about 82,000 distinct CDR3 sequences, about 6.6% detected once. Germline V gives CDR1 SNHLY, CDR2 FYNNEI. The length of the CDR3 is 14 residues. The germline V and J ends were trimmed by 8 bases and 5 bases, with 19 bases remaining between them. This clonotype was observed a handful of times. What it binds is not known.

The sequence derives from a young woman with alopecia areata. Some clones in this sample may be carry-over from other donors' samples. Sequenced material: whole blood, taken in connection with sensitization to the hapten diphenylcyclopropenone (DPC). V gene TRBV2 combines with J gene TRBJ2-7; no clear D. The CDR3 DNA reads as TGTGCCAGCGGCCCCGGCCTATCGGGCCACGAGCAGTACTTC. It specifies CASGPGLSGHEQYF.